This T cell receptor beta chain was profiled in a study of T cell responses to AZD1222 COVID-19 vaccine (dated by TCRdb to the early 2020s). Background on the whole study: A total of roughly 240 trial participants underwent TCR sequencing, of whom 200 to 220 received two doses of AZD1222 and around 25 received two doses of the MenACWY control vaccine. Enrollment into the trials was organized by age into subgroups of 18-55, 56-69 and 70-plus years, and those subgroups contained roughly 140, 27 and 60 TCR-sequenced participants, respectively. The paper's findings and limits, for the study overall: Epitopes outside the regions mutated in the B.1.351 and B.1.1.7 variants were reportedly recognized by nearly half of the unique spike-specific TCRs. The whole spike protein was spanned by vaccine-associated CD4 TCRs, and dominant responses were seen in regions 160-218 and 743-854. In the small 56-69-year group, the increase in depth fell short of significance, most likely because of low power. Because no day 14 peak-response samples were available, the repertoires could be characterized only after the peak T cell response. After two AZD1222 doses, both the breadth and the depth of spike-specific TCRs were significantly higher than at day 0 and than in MenACWY recipients. Conclusions about previously exposed vaccinees were limited because only a handful of AZD1222 recipients were SARS-CoV-2 seropositive at baseline. Participants were mostly white British, with more females than males. The authors suggested clonal diversity may have been underestimated.

The CDR3 regions of human TCRbeta chains were analyzed by immunosequencing. The source study handled its data this way. TCRs in the repertoires were matched against a reference library of SARS-CoV-2-specific TCRs that had been generated with the MIRA antigen-specificity platform. Breadth meant the fraction of unique TCRs that were SARS-CoV-2-associated, whereas depth meant the fraction of total T cells that were SARS-CoV-2-associated. Using the MIRA data, each spike-specific TCR was assigned both to the spike region to which the TCR was reactive and to a CD4 or CD8 class. Log10-transformed breadth and depth values were compared by one-way ANOVA with Sidak's multiple comparisons tests. Held by TCRdb, this immuneACCESS table contains in-frame sequences only and omits some clones. Under half of the omission traces to an unresolved V gene where checked; the cause of the rest is unknown. V and J calls and clone size are given by that table; D and trimming were obtained from the DNA. This sample is represented by over 110,000 clones; 85% to 95% of them were singletons. The top ten constitute about a tenth of the sample.

About this clone itself: Its antigen is still unknown. No base-level quality is on record; no much larger clone is a single base apart.

V drops 6 bases and J drops 1 base, leaving 16 bases in between. From the germline V gene (reference sequence), CDR1 is LNHDA and CDR2 is SQIVND. The CDR3 runs 15 residues from the cysteine to the phenylalanine. Of the read, only the CDR3 DNA is kept; its 45 bases are in frame from base 1. In light of the paper, this sample's time point label describes: about 28 days (+/-7) after the second vaccine dose. Because spike-specific TCR depth and breadth did not differ between the two schedules, AZD1222 recipients who got a second dose at roughly 4 weeks were pooled with those who got a second dose at roughly 12 weeks. Vaccinee samples were obtained from the UK trials COV001 and COV002, which included a single-blind randomized controlled phase 2/3 trial of AZD1222 (ChAdOx1 nCoV-19) in healthy adults. Trial participant PBMC samples were collected at day 0 and day 28 after the second dose for TCRbeta chain sequencing.

The receptor was isolated from an adult who received the AZD1222 COVID-19 vaccine. The rearrangement combines TRBV19 with TRBJ2-7; perhaps TRBD1 is the D gene, with 5 bases matching. The sample here was peripheral blood, taken 28 days after the second AZD1222 dose. CDR3 reads: CASRRQMLPSYEQYF. The nucleotides are TGTGCCAGTAGGCGACAGATGTTACCATCCTACGAGCAGTACTTC.